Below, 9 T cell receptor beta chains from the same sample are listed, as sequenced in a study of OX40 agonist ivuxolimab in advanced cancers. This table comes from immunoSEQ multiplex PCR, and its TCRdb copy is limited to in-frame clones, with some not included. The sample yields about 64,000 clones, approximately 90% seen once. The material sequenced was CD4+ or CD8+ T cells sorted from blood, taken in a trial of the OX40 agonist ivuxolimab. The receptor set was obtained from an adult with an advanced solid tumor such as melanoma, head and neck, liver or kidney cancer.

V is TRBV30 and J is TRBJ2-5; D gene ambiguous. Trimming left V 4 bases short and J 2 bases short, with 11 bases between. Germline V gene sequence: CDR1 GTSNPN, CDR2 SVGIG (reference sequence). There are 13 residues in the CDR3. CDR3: CAWTQAAQETQYF. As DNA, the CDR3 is TGTGCCTGGACCCAGGCTGCACAAGAGACCCAGTACTTC.

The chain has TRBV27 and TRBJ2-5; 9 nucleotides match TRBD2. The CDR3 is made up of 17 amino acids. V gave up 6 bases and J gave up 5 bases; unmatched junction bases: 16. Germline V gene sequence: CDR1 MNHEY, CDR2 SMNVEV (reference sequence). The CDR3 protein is CASSTGTSSFGGETQYF. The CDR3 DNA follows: TGTGCCAGCAGCACAGGGACTAGCAGTTTCGGCGGGGAGACCCAGTACTTC.

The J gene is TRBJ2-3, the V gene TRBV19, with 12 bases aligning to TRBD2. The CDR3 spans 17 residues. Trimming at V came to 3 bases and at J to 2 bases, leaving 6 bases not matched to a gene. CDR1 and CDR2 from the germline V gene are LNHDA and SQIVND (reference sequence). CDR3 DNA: TGTGCCAGTAGTATGCAGAGACTAGCGGGGGTCACAGATACGCAGTATTTT. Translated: CASSMQRLAGVTDTQYF.

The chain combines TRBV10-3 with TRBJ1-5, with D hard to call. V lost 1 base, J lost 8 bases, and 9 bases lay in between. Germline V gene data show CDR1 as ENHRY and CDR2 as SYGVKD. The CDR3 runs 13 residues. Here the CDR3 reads CAISELIREPQHF. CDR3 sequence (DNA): TGTGCCATCAGTGAGTTAATCCGGGAGCCCCAGCATTTT.

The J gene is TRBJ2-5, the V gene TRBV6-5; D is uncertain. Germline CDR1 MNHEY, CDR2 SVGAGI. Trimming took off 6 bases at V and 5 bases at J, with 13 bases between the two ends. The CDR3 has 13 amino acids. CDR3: CASSQQPGETQYF. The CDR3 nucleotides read TGTGCCAGCAGCCAGCAGCCCGGGGAGACCCAGTACTTC.

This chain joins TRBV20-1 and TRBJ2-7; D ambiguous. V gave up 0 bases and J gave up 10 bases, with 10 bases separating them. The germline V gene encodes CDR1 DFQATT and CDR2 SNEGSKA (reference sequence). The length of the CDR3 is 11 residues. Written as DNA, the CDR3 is TGCAGTGCTAGAGAGGGATTGGATCAGTACTTC. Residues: CSAREGLDQYF.

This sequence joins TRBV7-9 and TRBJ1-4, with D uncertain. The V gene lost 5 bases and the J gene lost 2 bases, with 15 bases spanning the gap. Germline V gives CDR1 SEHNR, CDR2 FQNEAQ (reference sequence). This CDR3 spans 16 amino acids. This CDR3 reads CASSRGNLNTNEKLFF. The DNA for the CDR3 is TGTGCCAGCAGCCGAGGAAATTTAAATACTAATGAAAAACTGTTTTTT.

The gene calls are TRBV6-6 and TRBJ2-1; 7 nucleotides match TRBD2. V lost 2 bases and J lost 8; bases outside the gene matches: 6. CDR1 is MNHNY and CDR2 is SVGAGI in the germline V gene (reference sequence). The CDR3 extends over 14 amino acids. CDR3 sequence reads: CASSYEGGRDEQFF. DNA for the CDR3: TGTGCCAGCAGTTACGAGGGAGGGCGGGATGAGCAGTTCTTC.

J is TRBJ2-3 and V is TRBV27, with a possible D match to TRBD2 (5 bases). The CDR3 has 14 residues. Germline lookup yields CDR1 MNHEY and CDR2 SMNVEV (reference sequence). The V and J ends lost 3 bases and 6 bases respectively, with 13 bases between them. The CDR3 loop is CASSFENRGDTQYF. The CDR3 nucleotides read TGTGCCAGCAGTTTTGAGAACCGAGGGGATACGCAGTATTTT.